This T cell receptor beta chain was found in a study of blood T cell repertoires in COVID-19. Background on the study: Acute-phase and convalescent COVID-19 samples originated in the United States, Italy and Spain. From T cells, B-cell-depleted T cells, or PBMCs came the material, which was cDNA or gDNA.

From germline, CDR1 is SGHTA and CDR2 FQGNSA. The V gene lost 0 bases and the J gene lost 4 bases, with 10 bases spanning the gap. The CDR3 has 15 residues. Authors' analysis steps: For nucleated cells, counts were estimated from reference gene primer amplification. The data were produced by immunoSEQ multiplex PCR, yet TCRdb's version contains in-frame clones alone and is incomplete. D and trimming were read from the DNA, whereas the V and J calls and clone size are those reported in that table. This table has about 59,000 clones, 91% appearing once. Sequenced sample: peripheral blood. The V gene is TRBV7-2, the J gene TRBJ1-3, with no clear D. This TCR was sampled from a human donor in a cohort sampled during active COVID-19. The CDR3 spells CASSLAHTAGNTIYF. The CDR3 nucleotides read TGTGCCAGCAGCTTAGCGCATACAGCCGGAAACACCATATATTTT.